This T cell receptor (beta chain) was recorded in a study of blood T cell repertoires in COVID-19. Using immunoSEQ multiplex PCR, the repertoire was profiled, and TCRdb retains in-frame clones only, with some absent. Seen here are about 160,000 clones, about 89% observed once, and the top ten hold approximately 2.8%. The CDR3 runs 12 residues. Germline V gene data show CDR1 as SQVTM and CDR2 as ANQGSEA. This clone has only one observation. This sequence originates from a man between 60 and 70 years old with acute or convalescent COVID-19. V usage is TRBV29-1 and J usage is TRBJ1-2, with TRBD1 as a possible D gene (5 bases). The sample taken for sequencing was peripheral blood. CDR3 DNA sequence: TGCAGTTACGGGGGAGCTAACTATGGCTACACCTTC. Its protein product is CSYGGANYGYTF.